Listed below are T cell receptor beta chains from one sample, sequenced in a study of blood T cell repertoires in COVID-19. Data came from immunoSEQ multiplex PCR; TCRdb stores just in-frame clones and leaves some out. The sample lists about 230,000 clones; 75% to 90% were seen once. Sequencing was done on a sample of peripheral blood. All receptors derive from a man between 40 and 49 years old with acute or convalescent COVID-19. CDR3s include the opening cysteine and the closing phenylalanine or tryptophan. The D gene is left open where the match is weak. Size is omitted from some rows. Given values are once, few, many or a class for expanded clones.

d_gene	j_gene	abundance	v_gene	CDR3nt	CDR3aa
TRBD1	TRBJ1-2	NA	TRBV4-3	TGCGCCAGCAGTCCAGAGCGACAGGGGGGAGGCTACACCTTC	CASSPERQGGGYTF
NA	TRBJ1-6	NA	TRBV7-9	TGTGCCAGCAGCTTATTAGGGGAAGGCTCACCCCTCCACTTT	CASSLLGEGSPLHF
NA	TRBJ2-1	few	TRBV6-4	TGTGCCAGCAGCGTAGAGAGGTCCTACAATGAGCAGTTCTTC	CASSVERSYNEQFF
TRBD1	TRBJ1-6	few	TRBV6-2/TRBV6-3	TGTGCCAGCAGCTCCGGGACAGAAAATTCACCCCTCCACTTT	CASSSGTENSPLHF
NA	TRBJ2-2	NA	TRBV10-3	TGTGCCATCAGTGAGTCGCGAATTCGGAACACCGGGGAGCTGTTTTTT	CAISESRIRNTGELFF
TRBD1	TRBJ1-1	NA	TRBV4-2	TGTGCCAGCAGCCAAGTGGGACAGACGAACACTGAAGCTTTCTTT	CASSQVGQTNTEAFF
NA	TRBJ2-7	NA	TRBV10-3	TGTGCCATCAGTGAGTCACTTCCCTACGAGCAGTACTTC	CAISESLPYEQYF
TRBD1	TRBJ2-6	many	TRBV19	TGTGCCAGCGGGACAGTAATCTCTGGGGCCAACGTCCTGACTTTC	CASGTVISGANVLTF
TRBD1	TRBJ1-5	few	TRBV7-9	TGTGCCAGCAGCCAGGGGGGAGTAGGTCAGCCCCAGCATTTT	CASSQGGVGQPQHF
NA	TRBJ1-5	NA	TRBV6-5	TGTGCCAGCACGACAGTAGGGGAGGCCCCCCAGCATTTT	CASTTVGEAPQHF
NA	TRBJ1-1	few	TRBV19	TGTGCCAGTAGTATAGAACTGAGCATGAACACTGAAGCTTTCTTT	CASSIELSMNTEAFF
NA	TRBJ2-1	NA	TRBV6-4	TGTGCCAGCAGTGTGTACCAGGGTAGTGAGCAGTTCTTC	CASSVYQGSEQFF
TRBD1	TRBJ2-1	NA	TRBV28	TGTGCCAGCAGTGTACCGGGACAGAGTTACAATGAGCAGTTCTTC	CASSVPGQSYNEQFF
TRBD2	TRBJ2-1	NA	TRBV19	TGTGCCAGTAGTAGGCCGGAGCTAGCGGGGAGTTACAATGAGCAGTTCTTC	CASSRPELAGSYNEQFF
TRBD1	TRBJ1-5	NA	TRBV28	TGTGCCAGCAGTTTAGGGACAGCCTATAGCAATCAGCCCCAGCATTTT	CASSLGTAYSNQPQHF
TRBD2	TRBJ2-7	NA	TRBV6-5	TGTGCCAGCAGCCGACTAGCGCAAAACTCCTACGAGCAGTACTTC	CASSRLAQNSYEQYF
TRBD1	TRBJ1-4	NA	TRBV19	TGTGCCAGTAGTAGACGGGACAGGGAAGATGAAAAACTGTTTTTT	CASSRRDREDEKLFF
TRBD2	TRBJ2-1	NA	TRBV7-9	TGTGCCAGCAGCCGGACTAGCGGGAGTGTCTACAATGAGCAGTTCTTC	CASSRTSGSVYNEQFF
NA	TRBJ2-5	NA	TRBV24-1	TGTGCCACCAGTGCCGGTTTTCCGAAGACCCAGTACTTC	CATSAGFPKTQYF
TRBD1	TRBJ1-5	NA	TRBV12-3/TRBV12-4	TGTGCCAGCAGTTTAGAGACAGGGTCCCCCCAGCATTTT	CASSLETGSPQHF
TRBD2	TRBJ2-1	NA	TRBV9	TGTGCCAGCAGCGTAGCTCCGGGACTAGCGGGCAATGAGCAGTTCTTC	CASSVAPGLAGNEQFF
NA	TRBJ1-2	once	TRBV6-5	TGTGCCAGCAGCGCCTATCCGCGGACAGATGGCTACACCTTC	CASSAYPRTDGYTF
TRBD2	TRBJ2-3	NA	TRBV15	TGTGCCACCAGCCGACGACTTGGCCCGACTAGCAGAATGAAAGATACGCAGTATTTT	CATSRRLGPTSRMKDTQYF
NA	TRBJ2-3	NA	TRBV29-1	TGCAGCGTTGGGGGGGTAAACACAGATACGCAGTATTTT	CSVGGVNTDTQYF
NA	TRBJ2-7	few	TRBV5-1	TGCGCCAGCAGCACTGGGACTGGAGACTACGAGCAGTACTTC	CASSTGTGDYEQYF
TRBD1	TRBJ1-1	NA	TRBV12-3/TRBV12-4	TGTGCCAGCAGTCTAGGACAGGGAACTGAAGCTTTCTTT	CASSLGQGTEAFF
NA	TRBJ1-4	many	TRBV25-1	TGTGCCAGCAGTGCACAGGGAGATGAAAAACTGTTTTTT	CASSAQGDEKLFF
NA	TRBJ2-3	NA	TRBV5-1	TGCGCCAGCAGCAGTGACAGGAGCACAGATACGCAGTATTTT	CASSSDRSTDTQYF
NA	TRBJ1-3	NA	TRBV5-1	TGCGCCAGCAGCTTGGACATTGGAAACACCATATATTTT	CASSLDIGNTIYF
TRBD2	TRBJ2-1	NA	TRBV9	TGTGCCAGCAGCGTAAGCCAGCGGGAGTACAATGAGCAGTTCTTC	CASSVSQREYNEQFF
NA	TRBJ2-7	NA	TRBV30	TGTGCCTGGAGTGTAACCGGGACATACGAGCAGTACTTC	CAWSVTGTYEQYF
NA	TRBJ1-3	NA	TRBV30	TGTGCCTGGAGTGACGGAGTGATCTCTGGAAACACCATATATTTT	CAWSDGVISGNTIYF
NA	TRBJ1-1	NA	TRBV6-5	TGTGCCAGCAGTCAACTGACAGTGAACACTGAAGCTTTCTTT	CASSQLTVNTEAFF
NA	TRBJ2-3	once	TRBV27	TGTGCCAGCATGGTGAACAGGGAGAGGGGTACGCAGTATTTT	CASMVNRERGTQYF
NA	TRBJ1-2	NA	TRBV3-1/TRBV3-2	TGTGCCAGCAGCCAAGGTTGGACAACTAACTATGGCTACACCTTC	CASSQGWTTNYGYTF
NA	TRBJ2-7	few	TRBV6-1	TGTGCCAGCAGTGAAGGCCTGGCGCGGGAGCAGTACTTC	CASSEGLAREQYF
TRBD1	TRBJ2-7	once	TRBV7-9	TGTGCCAGCAGCACCGGGACAGGGGACGAGCAGTACTTC	CASSTGTGDEQYF